These T cell receptor beta chains were read from a single sample in a study of graft-versus-host responses after intestinal transplantation. Repertoires were generated with immunoSEQ multiplex PCR, while TCRdb's copy carries only in-frame clones and drops some. The sample holds 57,000 or so clones, around 91% seen once. The sample consisted of PBMCs, taken approximately 120 days after intestinal transplantation. The receptors come from a human patient who received an intestinal transplant, so some T cells may come from the graft donor. CDR3s include the opening cysteine and the closing phenylalanine or tryptophan. The order of the fields is CDR3 length, clone size, D gene, V gene, J gene, CDR3 DNA, CDR3 protein. The D gene is left open where the match is weak. Only part of the rows carry a size: once, few, many, or a class if the clone is expanded.

14	-	-	TRBV12-5	TRBJ2-1	TGTGCTAGTGCCTCGGCAGCATACTACAATGAGCAGTTCTTC	CASASAAYYNEQFF
14	-	TRBD1	TRBV5-1	TRBJ2-5	TGCGCCAGCAGCTTACAGGGGTATGGGGAGACCCAGTACTTC	CASSLQGYGETQYF
15	-	-	TRBV5-1	TRBJ1-5	TGCGCCAGCAGCTTGACAGGGCTGAGCAATCAGCCCCAGCATTTT	CASSLTGLSNQPQHF
16	-	-	TRBV28	TRBJ1-5	TGTGCCAGCACCGCAAGGGGACTCTATAGCAATCAGCCCCAGCATTTT	CASTARGLYSNQPQHF
13	once	-	TRBV10-3	TRBJ2-7	TGTGCCATCAGTGGCCCGGGGCGGAGCGAGCAGTACTTC	CAISGPGRSEQYF
13	once	-	TRBV27	TRBJ1-4	TGTGCCAGCAGTTTATCGGGGGCGGAAAAACTGTTTTTT	CASSLSGAEKLFF
14	-	-	TRBV19	TRBJ1-2	TGTGCCAGTAGTGAGACAGGAGCTAACTATGGCTACACCTTC	CASSETGANYGYTF
14	-	-	TRBV2	TRBJ2-6	TGTGCCAGCAGTGGTCTCTCTGGGGCCAACGTCCTGACTTTC	CASSGLSGANVLTF
13	-	-	TRBV2	TRBJ2-5	TGTGCCAGCAGTGCGGGGGTCCAAGAGACCCAGTACTTC	CASSAGVQETQYF
14	-	-	TRBV7-8	TRBJ2-1	TGTGCCAGCAGCGCACCAAGCCGATACAATGAGCAGTTCTTC	CASSAPSRYNEQFF
14	-	TRBD1	TRBV5-1	TRBJ1-1	TGCGCCAGCAGCTTCGGACAGGGGTTGGCTGAAGCTTTCTTT	CASSFGQGLAEAFF
13	few	-	TRBV6-4	TRBJ1-1	TGTGCCAGCAGTGCCATCGAGGACTCTGAAGCTTTCTTT	CASSAIEDSEAFF
13	-	-	TRBV2	TRBJ1-1	TGTGCCAGCATGGGTACAGAGAACACTGAAGCTTTCTTT	CASMGTENTEAFF
15	-	TRBD2	TRBV19	TRBJ2-1	TGTGCCAGTAGTACCTCTAGCGGAACCTACAATGAGCAGTTCTTC	CASSTSSGTYNEQFF
14	-	-	TRBV28	TRBJ1-2	TGTGCCAGCAGTTTCTCGGGCGTTAACTATGGCTACACCTTC	CASSFSGVNYGYTF
17	-	TRBD1	TRBV4-2	TRBJ2-5	TGTGCCAGCAGCCAAGATCGTACCAGGGGGCACCAAGAGACCCAGTACTTC	CASSQDRTRGHQETQYF
13	-	-	TRBV4-1	TRBJ2-7	TGCGCCAGCAGCCTCCCTGGGGGCTACGAGCAGTACTTC	CASSLPGGYEQYF
16	-	TRBD1	TRBV18	TRBJ1-2	TGTGCCAGCTCACCCCTCCGGCCGGGACAGGGACCTGGCTACACCTTC	CASSPLRPGQGPGYTF
15	-	TRBD2	TRBV30	TRBJ2-5	TGTGCCTGGGATTGGTCTAGCGGGGCCCAAGAGACCCAGTACTTC	CAWDWSSGAQETQYF
13	-	-	TRBV7-3	TRBJ1-1	TGTGCCAGCAGCTTAAGCGGTTACACTGAAGCTTTCTTT	CASSLSGYTEAFF
14	-	-	TRBV2	TRBJ2-5	TGTGCCAGCAGTGAAGCGACTAGGGAAGAGACCCAGTACTTC	CASSEATREETQYF
14	few	TRBD1	TRBV2	TRBJ1-6	TGTGCCAGCAGTGACAGGGGGGTTCATTCACCCCTCCACTTT	CASSDRGVHSPLHF
15	-	TRBD1	TRBV6-1	TRBJ2-2	TGTGCCAGCAGTGAACACAGGGGGCAAAACGGGGAGCTGTTTTTT	CASSEHRGQNGELFF
13	-	-	TRBV13	TRBJ1-3	TGTGCCAGCAGCTTAACTGCTGGAAACACCATATATTTT	CASSLTAGNTIYF
17	-	TRBD1	TRBV19	TRBJ2-3	TGTGCCAGTAGTCTCCGGGACAGGGGCGGTATTACAGATACGCAGTATTTT	CASSLRDRGGITDTQYF
14	once	-	TRBV5-3	TRBJ2-7	TGTGCCAGAAGCTTGGCTGCAGAGACCTACGAGCAGTACTTC	CARSLAAETYEQYF
13	-	-	TRBV5-1	TRBJ1-4	TGCGCCAGCAGCTTGTACAGAGATGAAAAACTGTTTTTT	CASSLYRDEKLFF
14	-	TRBD1	TRBV4-1	TRBJ1-1	TGCGCCAGCAGCCTTATGACAGGGTACACTGAAGCTTTCTTT	CASSLMTGYTEAFF
15	-	TRBD2	TRBV28	TRBJ2-3	TGTGCCAGCAGTTTTCTAGCGGGAGGTGCAGATACGCAGTATTTT	CASSFLAGGADTQYF
12	once	-	TRBV11-2	TRBJ2-5	TGTGCCAGCAGCTGGACAGAAGAGACCCAGTACTTC	CASSWTEETQYF
14	-	-	TRBV2	TRBJ1-5	TGTGCCAGCAACCTCCTTGGGGGGAATCAGCCCCAGCATTTT	CASNLLGGNQPQHF
15	-	-	TRBV4-1	TRBJ2-3	TGCGCCAGCAGCCCGACTAGTCATCGGGGAGATACGCAGTATTTT	CASSPTSHRGDTQYF
13	-	-	TRBV11-2	TRBJ1-1	TGTGCCAGCAGCTTGTCCAGTTACACTGAAGCTTTCTTT	CASSLSSYTEAFF
13	-	-	TRBV5-1	TRBJ1-1	TGCGCCAGCAGCCTTGACAGGAACACTGAAGCTTTCTTT	CASSLDRNTEAFF
16	-	-	TRBV6-5	TRBJ2-2	TGTGCCAGCAGTTACTCGAACAGGCGGGGCACCGGGGAGCTGTTTTTT	CASSYSNRRGTGELFF
14	once	-	TRBV4-2	TRBJ2-7	TGTGCCAGCAGCCAGAGGGGACAAACCTACGAGCAGTACTTC	CASSQRGQTYEQYF
16	-	-	TRBV28	TRBJ1-4	TGTGCCAGCAGCCACGACCGGAACCGGTGGAATGAAAAACTGTTTTTT	CASSHDRNRWNEKLFF
16	-	-	TRBV30	TRBJ2-5	TGTGCCTGGGGCTGGGAGGCGGCAGGGCCCTCCCTAGCCCAGTACTTC	CAWGWEAAGPSLAQYF
14	-	TRBD1	TRBV28	TRBJ1-2	TGTGCCAGCAGTTTATTTTCAGGGGGGGATGGCTACACCTTC	CASSLFSGGDGYTF
12	-	-	TRBV7-9	TRBJ2-1	TGTGCCAGCAGCTCAGCGGATTTCGAGCAGTTCTTC	CASSSADFEQFF
10	-	-	TRBV5-6	TRBJ2-7	TGTGCCAGCAGCTCCTACGAGCAGTACTTC	CASSSYEQYF
14	-	TRBD1	TRBV27	TRBJ2-7	TGTGCCAGCAGTTCTACAGGGGGCGCCTACGAGCAGTACTTC	CASSSTGGAYEQYF
15	-	-	TRBV11-2	TRBJ2-1	TGTGCCAGCAGCTTAGGGCTAGCCTCCTACAATGAGCAGTTCTTC	CASSLGLASYNEQFF
15	-	-	TRBV6-5	TRBJ2-7	TGTGCCAGCAGCACCGGGACCGACAGCTCCTACGAGCAGTACTTC	CASSTGTDSSYEQYF
14	-	TRBD1	TRBV6-1	TRBJ2-1	TGTGCCAGCGGACGCGACAGGGATTCCAATGAGCAGTTCTTC	CASGRDRDSNEQFF
14	-	-	TRBV7-2	TRBJ2-5	TGTGCCAGCAGCTTATTGCAGGCCGTGGGGACCCAGTACTTC	CASSLLQAVGTQYF
14	-	-	TRBV28	TRBJ2-1	TGTGCCAGCAGCGACAACAGGGGAGGCAATGAGCAGTTCTTC	CASSDNRGGNEQFF
15	-	-	TRBV18	TRBJ1-4	TGTGCCAGCGCCCCCGAGAGGGGGGCACATGAAAAACTGTTTTTT	CASAPERGAHEKLFF
16	-	-	TRBV18	TRBJ2-7	TGTGCCAGCTCACCACTCATTACAGGGAGCTCCTACGAGCAGTACTTC	CASSPLITGSSYEQYF
14	-	TRBD2	TRBV2	TRBJ2-3	TGTGCCAGCGGGCTAGCGGGAACCACAGATACGCAGTATTTT	CASGLAGTTDTQYF
14	-	TRBD1	TRBV28	TRBJ1-5	TGTGCCAGCAGTCAGGGGGGGGGCAATCAGCCCCAGCATTTT	CASSQGGGNQPQHF
15	once	TRBD2	TRBV19	TRBJ2-4	TGTGCCAGTAGTATTCGGGGGGTAGCCAAAAACATTCAGTACTTC	CASSIRGVAKNIQYF
15	-	-	TRBV28	TRBJ1-4	TGTGCCAGCAGTGGTAAACAGGGCCTTCGGGAAAAACTGTTTTTT	CASSGKQGLREKLFF
15	-	TRBD2	TRBV6-6	TRBJ2-1	TGTGCCAGCAGTCGCGGGACTAGCGGCTACAATGAGCAGTTCTTC	CASSRGTSGYNEQFF
14	-	-	TRBV19	TRBJ1-5	TGTGCCAGTAGTAGAAGGGGTAGCAATCAGCCCCAGCATTTT	CASSRRGSNQPQHF